This section outlines one T cell receptor (beta chain) sequence together with its context. As yet, its antigen is unknown. The CDR3 consists of 15 residues. Per germline, CDR1 MGHRA and CDR2 YSYEKL. The V gene lost 0 bases and the J gene lost 9 bases, with 18 bases spanning the gap. The entry originates in a study of T cells after yellow fever vaccination. Study-wide findings and caveats: A large majority of primary-vaccination clones showed up again after the booster (under 98% CD4, around 90% CD8). CD4 and CD8 compartments shared a small share of clonotypes, likely from convergent recombination.

The study made its TCR cDNA through 5'RACE template switching. That step introduced a universal primer site along with UMIs. TCRdb independently ran MiXCR on the 5' RACE reads; one entry per CDR3 protein. The profile shows under 700,000 distinct CDR3 sequences, about a sixth of them singletons. The source of this sequence is a man aged 18 to 30 who received the YFV17D yellow fever vaccine. V and J are TRBV4-1 and TRBJ2-7; the D gene is possibly TRBD2 (6 bases). The material was PBMCs, obtained 4 to 5 days after the first yellow fever vaccination. CDR3: CASSQEESVPGVQYF. The CDR3 DNA sequence: TGCGCCAGCAGCCAAGAAGAGTCGGTACCGGGGGTGCAGTACTTC.